This T cell receptor beta chain was recorded in a study of response to subunit inactivated influenza vaccine. TCRdb re-analysed the RT-PCR reads in MiXCR, keeping a single row per CDR3 protein. This sample yields 450,000 to 600,000 distinct CDR3 sequences, of which about 7.6% are seen a single time; under 15% belongs to the top ten. This clonotype came up a few times. This specimen was PBMCs from blood, taken less than 30 months after vaccination. The clonotype comes from a man between 45 and 75 years old who received an inactivated influenza vaccine.

This CDR3 is CASSRTGRKKNEQFF. The CDR3 nucleotides are TGTGCCAGCAGCCGAACAGGGAGGAAGAAAAATGAGCAGTTCTTC. The chain uses TRBV7-9 and TRBJ2-1; D might be TRBD1 or TRBD2, each matching 6 bases. With 5 bases removed from V and 7 bases from J, the gap between germline ends came to 18 bases. The V gene's germline CDR1 is SEHNR and CDR2 FQNEAQ (reference sequence). CDR3 length: 15 amino acids.